Listed below are T cell receptor beta chains from one sample, sequenced in a study of CD8 T cells in ankylosing spondylitis. TCRdb ran MiXCR on the 5' RACE reads and lists one entry per CDR3 protein. In the table there are 190,000 or so distinct CDR3 sequences, 9.5% to 15% of which are singletons. The specimen sequenced was blood, either unsorted or a sorted T cell fraction (not recorded which). The receptors derive from a male donor with ankylosing spondylitis or in good health (not recorded which). Each CDR3 is given with its conserved first and last residue. A D gene is named only where the DNA matches it firmly. Size is stated for part of the rows, as once, few or many counts, or as a class when the clone is expanded.

>few|TRBJ2-2|TRBV4-2|TRBD1
CASSQGDRGPGELFF
TGTGCCAGCAGCCAAGGGGACAGGGGTCCCGGGGAGCTGTTTTTT
>many|TRBJ1-2|TRBV6-1|-
CASRPRVFTNYGYTF
TGTGCCAGCAGGCCCAGGGTCTTTACTAACTATGGCTACACCTTC
>many|TRBJ2-1|TRBV29-1|TRBD2
CSVGGLAGFYNEQFF
TGCAGCGTTGGCGGACTAGCGGGTTTCTACAATGAGCAGTTCTTC
>-|TRBJ1-2|TRBV20-1|-
CSGRPGAFYGYTF
TGCAGTGGTAGGCCCGGGGCCTTCTATGGCTACACCTTC
>few|TRBJ1-4|TRBV4-1|TRBD1
CASSRTGIEEKLFF
TGCGCCAGCAGCCGGACAGGGATCGAAGAAAAACTGTTTTTT
>-|TRBJ1-2|TRBV12-3/TRBV12-4|-
CASSLLEVGYTF
TGTGCCAGCAGTTTACTGGAGGTCGGCTACACCTTC
>few|TRBJ1-1|TRBV27|-
CASSLFYTVNTEAFF
TGTGCCAGCAGTTTATTCTATACCGTGAACACTGAAGCTTTCTTT
>many|TRBJ1-1|TRBV7-9|-
CASSLGPMNTEAFF
TGTGCCAGCAGCTTAGGGCCCATGAACACTGAAGCTTTCTTT
>-|TRBJ2-3|TRBV11-2|-
CASSLVPYTDTQYF
TGTGCCAGCAGCTTAGTCCCGTACACAGATACGCAGTATTTT
>few|TRBJ2-3|TRBV2|-
CASSDSSPLTDTQYF
TGTGCCAGCAGCGACAGTAGTCCGCTCACAGATACGCAGTATTTT
>few|TRBJ2-7|TRBV7-2|TRBD2
CASTPRVSGGSYEQYF
TGTGCCAGCACCCCGAGGGTCAGCGGGGGAAGCTACGAGCAGTACTTC
>-|TRBJ2-2|TRBV4-2|-
CASSLNPTGELFF
TGTGCCAGCAGCCTGAATCCTACCGGGGAGCTGTTTTTT
>-|TRBJ1-6|TRBV2|-
CASKSPAGLDSPLHF
TGTGCCAGCAAAAGCCCGGCCGGGTTGGATTCACCCCTCCACTTT
>few|TRBJ2-3|TRBV3-1|TRBD2
CASSQDSLAGGDTDTQYF
TGTGCCAGCAGCCAAGACTCACTAGCGGGGGGGGATACAGATACGCAGTATTTT
>few|TRBJ2-3|TRBV6-1|-
CASRTGSTDTQYF
TGTGCCAGCAGAACAGGTTCCACAGATACGCAGTATTTT
>few|TRBJ1-3|TRBV27|-
CASRAGNTIYF
TGTGCCAGCAGGGCCGGAAACACCATATATTTT
>few|TRBJ2-5|TRBV7-8|TRBD2
CASSLRTSGSRQETQYF
TGTGCCAGCAGCTTAAGGACTAGCGGGAGTAGGCAAGAGACCCAGTACTTC
>few|TRBJ1-2|TRBV14|-
CASSQASHYGYTF
TGTGCCAGCAGCCAAGCGTCCCACTATGGCTACACCTTC
>few|TRBJ2-7|TRBV7-9|TRBD1
CASSFPGQGSYEQYF
TGTGCCAGCAGCTTCCCGGGACAGGGGAGCTACGAGCAGTACTTC
>many|TRBJ1-5|TRBV29-1|-
CSVSGENSQPQHF
TGCAGCGTTTCAGGGGAGAACAGTCAGCCCCAGCATTTT
>-|TRBJ2-1|TRBV6-1|TRBD2
CASSPASGVNNEQFF
TGTGCCAGCAGCCCCGCCAGCGGGGTAAACAATGAGCAGTTCTTC
>-|TRBJ1-1|TRBV15|-
CATSRDQGLNTEAFF
TGTGCCACCAGCAGAGATCAGGGCCTGAACACTGAAGCTTTCTTT
>-|TRBJ1-1|TRBV6-5|-
CASRGPGDEAFF
TGTGCCAGCAGAGGACCAGGGGACGAAGCTTTCTTT
>-|TRBJ1-5|TRBV7-9|TRBD1
CASSLAGTGNQPQHF
TGTGCCAGCAGCTTAGCCGGGACAGGGAATCAGCCCCAGCATTTT